This is a list of T cell receptor beta chains from one sample in a study of cytomegalovirus exposure and HLA in healthy donors. TCRdb keeps only in-frame clones here, not all; method: immunoSEQ multiplex PCR. The top ten clones hold approximately 0.96% of a sample with 250,000 to 350,000 clones, roughly 87% of them seen once. The sequenced sample consisted of PBMCs. The receptors were sampled from a man aged 25 to 40 in good health and CMV-seronegative. The CDR3 runs from the conserved cysteine through the conserved F or W. D genes are given only for firm matches. A row's size may be missing; if present it is once, few, many or a size class.

TRBJ2-7 TRBD1 few TRBV11-2 TGTGCCAGCAGCCTAGACAGGGACTACGAGCAGTACTTC CASSLDRDYEQYF
TRBJ2-2 NA NA TRBV5-1 TGCGCCAGCAGCTTGGGTAGCGAGTACACCGGGGAGCTGTTTTTT CASSLGSEYTGELFF
TRBJ1-3 TRBD1 NA TRBV5-1 TGCGCCAGCAGCTTGGCCACAGGGGCTGGAAACACCATATATTTT CASSLATGAGNTIYF
TRBJ2-7 NA NA TRBV27 TGTGCCAGCAGGTCGGCCGGCGCAGGAAACAACGAGCAGTACTTC CASRSAGAGNNEQYF
TRBJ2-1 TRBD2 NA TRBV19 TGTGCCAGTACCAGCGGGGCTACTATCTACAATGAGCAGTTCTTC CASTSGATIYNEQFF
TRBJ1-1 NA NA TRBV5-1 TGCGCCAGCAGCTTGGGAGGGGGGAACACTGAAGCTTTCTTT CASSLGGGNTEAFF
TRBJ2-1 NA NA TRBV14 TGTGCCAGCAGCCAAGAGTCTTACAATGAGCAGTTCTTC CASSQESYNEQFF
TRBJ2-7 TRBD1 NA TRBV11-2 TGTGCCAGCAGCTTAATCGGGACAGGCTCCTACGAGCAGTACTTC CASSLIGTGSYEQYF
TRBJ2-7 TRBD1 NA TRBV7-6 TGTGCCAGCAGCCTGACAGGGTGGGAGCAGTACTTC CASSLTGWEQYF
TRBJ2-3 NA NA TRBV5-6 TGTGCCAGCAGCGGCACATCAAATACGCAGTATTTT CASSGTSNTQYF
TRBJ2-5 NA NA TRBV15 TGTGCCACCAGCAGAGGAGGGGGGGGCTTCGGAGAGACCCAGTACTTC CATSRGGGGFGETQYF
TRBJ1-1 NA NA TRBV7-2 TGTGCCAGCAGCTTGGACAAAACAGGGTACACTGAAGCTTTCTTT CASSLDKTGYTEAFF
TRBJ1-5 TRBD1 few TRBV2 TGTGCCAGCAGTGGGGGACAGGGGAATCAGCCCCAGCATTTT CASSGGQGNQPQHF
TRBJ1-1 NA NA TRBV6-6 TGTGCCAGCAGCGGGAATAGCAACACTGAAGCTTTCTTT CASSGNSNTEAFF
TRBJ2-3 TRBD2 NA TRBV7-9 TGTGCCAGCAGCTTACAACTAGCGGGGCTCCATTTTAGCACAGATACGCAGTATTTT CASSLQLAGLHFSTDTQYF
TRBJ1-2 NA few TRBV9 TGTGCCAGCAGCCCAAAGGGGAGGGGAGGCTACACCTTC CASSPKGRGGYTF
TRBJ1-1 NA NA TRBV9 TGTGCCAGCAGCGTTCCCACTGCGGGCAACACTGAAGCTTTCTTT CASSVPTAGNTEAFF
TRBJ2-7 TRBD1 NA TRBV14 TGTGCCAGCAGCCAAGGGACAGGGATATCCTACGAGCAGTACTTC CASSQGTGISYEQYF
TRBJ2-5 NA NA TRBV2 TGTGCCAGCAGTCCCTTCCGTCAGCTCCTGGAGGGGGAGACCCAGTACTTC CASSPFRQLLEGETQYF
TRBJ2-1 TRBD2 NA TRBV6-1 TGTGCCAGCGGAGCGGGGGGGTCCTACAATGAGCAGTTCTTC CASGAGGSYNEQFF
TRBJ2-5 TRBD2 NA TRBV6-1 TGTGCCAGCAGTGAAGCTAGCGGGGGACAAGAGACCCAGTACTTC CASSEASGGQETQYF
TRBJ1-5 NA NA TRBV7-2 TGTGCCAGCAGCTTAGAGAGGGGAGGTGGACAGCCCCAGCATTTT CASSLERGGGQPQHF
TRBJ2-3 TRBD1 NA TRBV19 TGTGCCAGTAGTTCCAGGGACAGGGATAACACAGATACGCAGTATTTT CASSSRDRDNTDTQYF
TRBJ2-3 TRBD2 NA TRBV5-1 TGCGCCAGCAGCCAACATTGGAGAGCTAGCGGAGAGCGCACAGATACGCAGTATTTT CASSQHWRASGERTDTQYF
TRBJ1-3 NA NA TRBV18 TGTGCCAGCTCACCGCCGGACAGCTCTGGAAACACCATATATTTT CASSPPDSSGNTIYF
TRBJ2-7 NA NA TRBV19 TGTGCCAGTAGATCAAGGACAGCTCCCTACGAGCAGTACTTC CASRSRTAPYEQYF
TRBJ2-1 NA NA TRBV15 TGTGCCACCAGCAGAGTGGACACCTTGAGCTCCTACAATGAGCAGTTCTTC CATSRVDTLSSYNEQFF
TRBJ2-4 TRBD2 NA TRBV6-6 TGTGCCAGCAGTTACTCGACCGGGGGGGCCATCATTCAGTACTTC CASSYSTGGAIIQYF
TRBJ2-5 TRBD1 NA TRBV6-1 TGTGCCAGCAACAGGGGGACAGAGACCCAGTACTTC CASNRGTETQYF
TRBJ2-7 NA few TRBV7-8 TGTGCCAGCAGCGCCGGGCAGGGCGAGCAGTACTTC CASSAGQGEQYF
TRBJ1-1 NA NA TRBV10-1 TGCGCCAGCAGTGAGTCCCTGGAGTTGAGGACTGAAGCTTTCTTT CASSESLELRTEAFF
TRBJ2-7 NA NA TRBV20-1 TGCAGTGCCGGTCTCTACGAGCAGTACTTC CSAGLYEQYF
TRBJ2-1 TRBD2 NA TRBV19 TGTGCCAGTAGTATTAGCGGGGGGGCTTCGAATGAGCAGTTCTTC CASSISGGASNEQFF
TRBJ1-1 NA NA TRBV29-1 TGCAGCGTTGGGCGAACGCGGAACTCTGAAGCTTTCTTT CSVGRTRNSEAFF
TRBJ1-6 TRBD1 NA TRBV6-5 TGTGCCAGCAGTTATTCGCCAGGGGGGAATTCACCCCTCCACTTT CASSYSPGGNSPLHF
TRBJ1-5 NA NA TRBV27 TGTGCCAGCAGTCCCCAGCAAAGGGGAGGTCAGCCCCAGCATTTT CASSPQQRGGQPQHF
TRBJ1-1 NA NA TRBV10-1 TGCGCCAGCAGCCTCAGGGAAGGCACTGAAGCTTTCTTT CASSLREGTEAFF
TRBJ1-2 NA NA TRBV9 TGTGCCAGCAGCGTAGGACAGACTAACTATGGCTACACCTTC CASSVGQTNYGYTF
TRBJ1-2 TRBD1 NA TRBV29-1 TGCAGCGTTCAAACCCCCGGGACAGGGAACTATGGCTACACCTTC CSVQTPGTGNYGYTF
TRBJ2-1 NA NA TRBV29-1 TGCAGCGTTGAGAGAAACAATGAGCAGTTCTTC CSVERNNEQFF
TRBJ1-4 TRBD1 NA TRBV9 TGTGCCAGCAGCTTCCGGGACAGGGGAGAAAAACTGTTTTTT CASSFRDRGEKLFF
TRBJ1-1 NA NA TRBV5-1 TGCGCCAGCAGCTGGACAAGCATGAACACTGAAGCTTTCTTT CASSWTSMNTEAFF
TRBJ1-2 TRBD1 NA TRBV7-9 TGTGCCAGCAGCTTGACAGGGGGCTATGGCTACACCTTC CASSLTGGYGYTF
TRBJ1-1 TRBD1 NA TRBV18 TGTGCCAGCTCATCAACAGGGGCTGAAGCTTTCTTT CASSSTGAEAFF
TRBJ2-1 TRBD1 once TRBV4-2 TGTGCCAGCAGCCATATTACAGGGGCGAGCTCCTACAATGAGCAGTTCTTC CASSHITGASSYNEQFF
TRBJ2-3 TRBD2 NA TRBV10-3 TGTGCCATCCGGACTAGCGGGGTCGCAGATACGCAGTATTTT CAIRTSGVADTQYF
TRBJ1-4 NA NA TRBV5-1 TGCGCCAGCAGCTTGGTTACCGGGTCTGAAAAACTGTTTTTT CASSLVTGSEKLFF
TRBJ1-2 NA NA TRBV5-1 TGCGCCAGCAGCTTGGCTCAGGGTTATGGCTACACCTTC CASSLAQGYGYTF
TRBJ1-2 NA NA TRBV7-9 TGTGCCAGCAGCTTAAGGGGCAGGGAAGACTATGGCTACACCTTC CASSLRGREDYGYTF
TRBJ1-5 TRBD1 NA TRBV7-2 TGTGCCAGCAGCTTAGATCAGGGGGCGGTGAGCAATCAGCCCCAGCATTTT CASSLDQGAVSNQPQHF
TRBJ2-7 TRBD2 NA TRBV16 TGTGCCAGCAGCCCGAAACGCCGGGGAGGGTTCGACGAGCAGTACTTC CASSPKRRGGFDEQYF
TRBJ2-1 TRBD2 NA TRBV27 TGTGCCAGCAGTCCCCGGACTAGCGGTGACAATGAGCAGTTCTTC CASSPRTSGDNEQFF
TRBJ1-4 TRBD1 once TRBV5-8 TGTGCCACTATTGCAGGGGGGAATGAAAAACTGTTTTTT CATIAGGNEKLFF
TRBJ2-7 NA NA TRBV4-1 TGCGCCAGCAGCCAAGAATCAGGGCGCTATTCCTACGAGCAGTACTTC CASSQESGRYSYEQYF
TRBJ2-5 TRBD2 NA TRBV5-4 TGTGCCAGCAGCTTAAAGGCTAGCGGGGGGCTGTACCAAGAGACCCAGTACTTC CASSLKASGGLYQETQYF
TRBJ1-5 NA NA TRBV6-5 TGTGCCAGCAGTTACTCCGCGCAGGGGACCCATCAGCCCCAGCATTTT CASSYSAQGTHQPQHF
TRBJ1-5 TRBD1 NA TRBV7-2 TGTGCCAGCAGACCACAGGGGAGCAATCAGCCCCAGCATTTT CASRPQGSNQPQHF
TRBJ2-7 NA NA TRBV6-1 TGTGCCAGCAGTGACAGATTATTACGAGGGCAGTACTTC CASSDRLLRGQYF
TRBJ2-3 TRBD2 NA TRBV29-1 TGCAGCGTTAGGGGGACTAGTGTCACAGATACGCAGTATTTT CSVRGTSVTDTQYF
TRBJ2-5 NA once TRBV4-3 TGCGCCAGCAGCCAAGTCGGCATTGCGGCGGAGACCCAGTACTTC CASSQVGIAAETQYF